A single sample is the source of the 17 T cell receptor beta chains below, sequenced in a study of T cells in Graves' hyperthyroidism and ophthalmopathy. There were TCR beta CDR3 regions amplified from RNA transcripts. RT-PCR in the first round (using the HTBI primer set) targeted the TCR CDR3. TCRdb analysed the multiplex PCR reads with MiXCR anew, one entry per CDR3 protein. The table shows 100,000 to 130,000 distinct CDR3 sequences, with 16% occurring only once. Material for sequencing was blood. The source of these receptors is a woman aged 45-60 years with Graves' hyperthyroidism.

This clonotype was detected ten times or more. The chain is built from TRBV12-3 or TRBV12-4 and TRBJ1-2; the D is unclear. The germline V and J ends were trimmed by 5 bases and 4 bases, with 14 bases remaining between them. The CDR3 consists of 14 residues. The CDR3 sequence is CASSPAAAFYGYTF. The CDR3 coding sequence is TGTGCCAGCAGTCCGGCGGCAGCCTTCTATGGCTACACCTTC.

This clonotype was counted at least ten times. V gene TRBV20-1 combines with J gene TRBJ2-1; 7 positions agree with TRBD1. Per germline, CDR1 DFQATT and CDR2 SNEGSKA (reference sequence). V lost 6 bases to trimming and J lost 6 bases; unmatched junction nucleotides: 11. The CDR3 spans 14 residues. CDR3 DNA: TGCAGTGCCGACCGGGACAGCCGGACCAATGAGCAGTTCTTC. Protein sequence: CSADRDSRTNEQFF.

This clonotype was observed at least ten times. This sequence joins TRBV10-3 and TRBJ1-1; D is unresolved. This CDR3 region has 14 residues. Trimming cost V 7 bases and J 3 bases, with 15 bases left between them. Per the germline V gene, CDR1 is ENHRY and CDR2 is SYGVKD. CDR3 DNA: TGTGCCATCACAAGGTCCCGGGAGGACACTGAAGCTTTCTTT. Translating gives CAITRSREDTEAFF.

This clonotype has at least ten counts. V gene TRBV11-2 combines with J gene TRBJ1-2; 8 bases are a match to TRBD1. The CDR3 length is 17 residues. V dropped 5 bases and J dropped 3; count of bases not matched to a gene: 14. Germline CDR1 is SGHAT and CDR2 is FQNNGV. Written as DNA, the CDR3 is TGTGCCAGCAGCCTAATCGGTACAGGGGGGCCCCACTATGGCTACACCTTC. Its translation is CASSLIGTGGPHYGYTF. Using reference TRBV11-2 and TRBJ1-2 for the parts outside the CDR3, the full variable domain is EAGVAQSPRYKIIEKRQSVAFWCNPISGHATLYWYQQILGQGPKLLIQFQNNGVVDDSQLPKDRFSAERLKGVDSTLKIQPAKLEDSAVYLCASSLIGTGGPHYGYTFGSGTRLTVV.

The table lists this clonotype with many counts. The chain recombines TRBV29-1 with TRBJ2-3; D gene ambiguous. V was trimmed by 5 bases and J by 2 bases, leaving 2 bases between them. CDR3 length: 10 amino acids. Germline loops: CDR1 SQVTM, CDR2 ANQGSEA. The CDR3 nucleotides are TGCAGCGTTAACACAGATACGCAGTATTTT. This codes for CSVNTDTQYF.

The sample holds many counts of this clonotype. The chain recombines TRBV2 with TRBJ2-1, with D possibly TRBD2 on 6 matching bases. V was clipped by 6 bases and J by 3 bases, with 15 bases between them. CDR3 size: 15 residues. Germline loops: CDR1 SNHLY, CDR2 FYNNEI. The CDR3 DNA is TGTGCCAGCAGGGAGGGGAGCGGGTACTACAATGAGCAGTTCTTC. Protein: CASREGSGYYNEQFF.

The rearrangement uses TRBV19 and TRBJ2-5; 12 bases line up with TRBD2. The V gene's germline CDR1 is LNHDA and CDR2 SQIVND (reference sequence). The CDR3 covers 15 residues. Trimming took 6 bases from V and 5 from J; bases not matched to a gene: 7. The CDR3 reads CASSRLAGDWETQYF. The CDR3 coding sequence is TGTGCCAGTAGCAGACTAGCGGGAGATTGGGAGACCCAGTACTTC.

This clonotype was counted ten times or more. The chain recombines TRBV30 with TRBJ1-5; D uncertain. Trimming removed 2 bases at V and 0 bases at J, with 2 bases between. Looked up from germline, CDR1 is GTSNPN and CDR2 is SVGIG (reference sequence). The CDR3 is made up of 12 amino acids. Written as DNA, the CDR3 is TGTGCCTGGAGTCCTAGCAATCAGCCCCAGCATTTT. Residues: CAWSPSNQPQHF.

This clonotype was counted a single time. This chain connects TRBV15 to TRBJ2-5; TRBD2 agrees at 9 bases. The V gene's germline CDR1 is LNHNV and CDR2 YYDKDF (reference sequence). This CDR3 region has 16 residues. Trimming removed 1 base from V and 6 bases from J; junction bases left unmatched: 9. CDR3 nucleotides: TGTGCCACCAGCAGAGGGACTAGCGAACTTCAGCAGACCCAGTACTTC. Amino acid sequence: CATSRGTSELQQTQYF.

The table lists this clonotype with many counts. The CDR3 spells CASSEGWGLQPQHF. Written as DNA, the CDR3 is TGTGCCAGCAGTGAAGGGTGGGGGCTTCAGCCCCAGCATTTT. The V and J genes are TRBV2 and TRBJ1-5, with a weak D call TRBD1 (6 bases). V lost 1 base to trimming and J lost 6 bases, with 10 bases between them. The CDR3 length is 14 residues. CDR1 and CDR2 (germline): SNHLY, FYNNEI.

The sample holds many counts of this clonotype. The chain links TRBV7-9 to TRBJ1-1, with 7 bases aligning to TRBD1. J gave up 0 bases and V 5 bases, and 6 bases lay outside the gene matches. This CDR3 has 15 residues. Germline V CDR1 and CDR2: SEHNR, FQNEAQ (reference sequence). CDR3 DNA sequence: TGTGCCAGCAGCCCTAGACAGGGATTGAACACTGAAGCTTTCTTT. Its translation: CASSPRQGLNTEAFF.

V and J are TRBV20-1 and TRBJ1-2; tentatively, D is TRBD1 (6 bases). Germline CDR1 DFQATT, CDR2 SNEGSKA (reference sequence). This CDR3 comprises 15 residues. V shed 0 bases and J shed 8 bases, with 19 bases lying between them. In DNA form, the CDR3 reads TGCAGTGCTAGAGATGGGGGCCGCAGGGGCTCCGGCTACACCTTC. Translating it yields CSARDGGRRGSGYTF.

Many counts were recorded for this clonotype. This sequence joins TRBV6-2 or TRBV6-3 and TRBJ2-3; the match to TRBD2 covers 14 bases. Germline V CDR1 and CDR2: MNHEY, SVGEGT. Trimming took 0 bases from V and 5 from J; bases not matched to a gene: 1. The length of the CDR3 is 16 residues. The CDR3 sequence: CASSYSGLAGGDTQYF. The CDR3 nucleotides are TGTGCCAGCAGTTACTCCGGACTAGCGGGAGGAGATACGCAGTATTTT.

Concerning this clonotype: One end of the junction does not line up with germline, which may come from a read error. J is TRBJ2-7 and V is TRBV3-1; a possible D gene is TRBD1 (5 bases). Germline V CDR1 and CDR2: LGHDT, YNNKEL (reference sequence). The CDR3 runs to 11 residues. The CDR3 DNA reads as TGCGCCAGCAGCCAAGGGGTCGAGCAGTACTTC. Protein: CASSQGVEQYF.

This clonotype was counted at least ten times. The chain links TRBV20-1 to TRBJ1-5; D gene unclear. Germline CDR1 reads DFQATT; CDR2 reads SNEGSKA (reference sequence). Trimming took off 0 bases at V and 1 base at J, with 10 bases between the two ends. The CDR3 is 15 residues long. As DNA, the CDR3 is TGCAGTGCTAGAGATAGAACCCGGAGCAATCAGCCCCAGCATTTT. It specifies CSARDRTRSNQPQHF.

V and J are TRBV24-1 and TRBJ2-3; 10 bases are a match to TRBD2. The germline V gene encodes CDR1 KGHDR and CDR2 SFDVKD. The CDR3 is 15 amino acids. The V and J ends lost 4 bases and 1 base, in that order; junction bases with no gene match: 1. CDR3 coding DNA: TGTGCCACCAGTGACACTAGCGGGGGCACAGATACGCAGTATTTT. Amino acid sequence: CATSDTSGGTDTQYF.

The chain uses TRBV6-1 and TRBJ2-1; either TRBD1 or TRBD2 may fit D (7 bases each). V dropped 5 bases and J dropped 6 bases, with 14 bases sitting between them. In germline, CDR1 is MNHNS, CDR2 SASEGT. There are 14 residues in the CDR3. The CDR3 DNA reads as TGTGCCAGCAGTCCCCAGGGGGGGTTCAATGAGCAGTTCTTC. Its translation is CASSPQGGFNEQFF.